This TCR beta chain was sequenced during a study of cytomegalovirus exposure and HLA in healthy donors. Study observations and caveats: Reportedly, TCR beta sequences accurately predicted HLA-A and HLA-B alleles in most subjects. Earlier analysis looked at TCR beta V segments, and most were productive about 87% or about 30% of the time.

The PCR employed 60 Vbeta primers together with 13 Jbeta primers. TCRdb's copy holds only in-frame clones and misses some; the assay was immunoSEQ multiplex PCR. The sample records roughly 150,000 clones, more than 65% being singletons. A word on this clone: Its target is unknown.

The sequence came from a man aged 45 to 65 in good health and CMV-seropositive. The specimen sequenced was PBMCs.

The chain's CDR3 is CASSPSPTGYGYTF. CDR3 sequence (DNA): TGTGCCAGCTCACCATCCCCTACAGGGTATGGCTACACCTTC. The chain links TRBV18 to TRBJ1-2; D possibly corresponds to TRBD1 (6 bases). The CDR3 length is 14 residues. V was shortened by 2 bases and J by 5 bases, with 12 bases between the two germline ends. Germline V CDR1 and CDR2: KGHSH, LQKENI.